This T cell receptor beta chain was sequenced for a study of somatic mutations in cytotoxic T cells in rheumatoid arthritis. This CDR3 has 13 amino acids. With 6 bases removed from V and 8 bases from J, the gap between germline ends came to 18 bases. Germline-derived CDR1 and CDR2 are SQVTM and ANQGSEA. With respect to this clone: Its matching antigen is unknown.

Study-wide findings and caveats: The antigen targets of the expanded CD8+ clones lacked identification.

Libraries were prepared by immunoSEQ multiplex PCR; TCRdb keeps only in-frame clonotypes and omits some of them. The sample carries approximately 11,000 clones, approximately 84% recorded once. What was sequenced was CD8+ T cells sorted from blood. The chain recombines TRBV29-1 with TRBJ2-3; the D gene is possibly TRBD1 (6 bases). This receptor was obtained from a woman aged 60-70 years with rheumatoid arthritis. The CDR3 sequence is CSVATGASGTQYF. The DNA for the CDR3 is TGCAGCGTGGCGACAGGAGCCTCGGGTACGCAGTATTTT.